This TCR beta chain was documented in a study of blood T cell repertoires in COVID-19 (dated by TCRdb to about 2020). In terms of the full investigation: Samples covering the acute and convalescent phases of COVID-19 were provided by collaborators in the United States, Italy and Spain. A de-identified subject ID, COVID-19 status, age in years and sex were almost always included in the sample metadata. Subjects who had been exposed to COVID-19, were actively infected with it, or had recovered from it provided the deeply sampled blood TCRbeta repertoires that made up the dataset. The samples were drawn from two sources: the first 160 participants of the ongoing ImmuneRACE study, and about 1,300 subjects contributed by 6 global collaborators. HLA class I and class II types, where available, came from metadata supplied by the sample provider rather than from assay-based typing. The repertoires were released in a freely available public database meant as a resource for research on the immune response to SARS-CoV-2. The material from the prospective study consisted of cDNA or gDNA derived from T cells, B-cell-depleted T cells, or PBMCs.

As regards this clone: Its specific antigen is unknown. Per-base quality was not reported, and no clone a single base away is much larger than it.

The collaborating institutions used their own protocols to collect whole blood in K2EDTA tubes. For TCRbeta analysis, collaborators shipped samples in one of three forms: frozen whole blood, isolated PBMCs, or DNA extracted from either of those sample types. The immunoSEQ Assay, a bias-controlled multiplex PCR, was used to amplify TCRbeta CDR3 regions from genomic DNA. As for the original processing: Within the assay, amplification of reference gene primers was used to estimate how many nucleated cells each sample contained. Sequence reads were collapsed and filtered to measure the absolute abundance of every unique TCRbeta CDR3 rearrangement. For each sample, productive Simpson clonality was calculated as the square root of Simpson's diversity index over productive rearrangements. Imported from immuneACCESS, the table was reduced by TCRdb to in-frame sequences with V and J called. These copies leave out some clones; in studies compared against another copy, an unresolved V gene accounts for under half, and the cause of the remainder is not known. From that table come the V and J calls and clone size; the DNA was used to work out D and trimming. This sample gives about 160,000 clones in total; 78% of them show up just once. The top ten clonotypes cover about 15% of the sample.

Results the study describes overall, beyond this receptor: The quantity of clinical and demographic metadata differed by source and by participant and was supplied without curation.

The material sequenced was peripheral blood. This clonotype was sampled from a woman of 80 years or more with acute or convalescent COVID-19.

The sequence in DNA is TGCGCCAGCAGCTTGCGGTGGACAGGCACCGGGGAGCTGTTTTTT. Translated, it gives CASSLRWTGTGELFF. Recombination linked TRBV5-1 to TRBJ2-2; 7 of the junction bases match TRBD1. In the germline V gene, CDR1 corresponds to SGHRS and CDR2 to YFSETQ. Including the terminal cysteine and phenylalanine, the CDR3 comprises 15 residues. The DNA shown is the 45-base CDR3, in frame from base 1. Unmatched junction bases come to 4, with V trimmed by 1 base and J by 4 bases.